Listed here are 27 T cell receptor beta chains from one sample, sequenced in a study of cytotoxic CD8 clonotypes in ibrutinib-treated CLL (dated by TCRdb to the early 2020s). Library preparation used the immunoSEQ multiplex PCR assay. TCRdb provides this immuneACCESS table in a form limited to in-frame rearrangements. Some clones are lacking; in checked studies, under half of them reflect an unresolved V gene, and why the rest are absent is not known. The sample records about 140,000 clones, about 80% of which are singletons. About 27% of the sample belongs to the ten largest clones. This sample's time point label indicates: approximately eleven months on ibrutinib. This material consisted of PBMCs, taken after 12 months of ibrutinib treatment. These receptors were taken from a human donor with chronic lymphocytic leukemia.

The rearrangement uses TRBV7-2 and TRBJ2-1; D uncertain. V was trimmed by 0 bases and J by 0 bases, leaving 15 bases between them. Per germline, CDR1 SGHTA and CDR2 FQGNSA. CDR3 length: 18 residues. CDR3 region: CASSLAGTLSFSYNEQFF. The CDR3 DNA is TGTGCCAGCAGCTTAGCCGGAACACTTTCATTCTCCTACAATGAGCAGTTCTTC.

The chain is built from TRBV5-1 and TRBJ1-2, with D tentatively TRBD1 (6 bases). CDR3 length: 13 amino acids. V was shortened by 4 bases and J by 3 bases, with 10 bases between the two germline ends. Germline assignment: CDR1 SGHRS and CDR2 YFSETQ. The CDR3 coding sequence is TGCGCCAGCAGCCCCCGGACAGACTATGGCTACACCTTC. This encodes CASSPRTDYGYTF.

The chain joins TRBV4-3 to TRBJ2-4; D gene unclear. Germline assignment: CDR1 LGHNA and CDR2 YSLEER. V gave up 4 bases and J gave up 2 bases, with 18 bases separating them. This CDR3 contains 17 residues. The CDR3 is CASSLPRCEVPKNIQYF. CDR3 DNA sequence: TGCGCCAGCAGCCTGCCGCGGTGCGAGGTCCCCAAAAACATTCAGTACTTC.

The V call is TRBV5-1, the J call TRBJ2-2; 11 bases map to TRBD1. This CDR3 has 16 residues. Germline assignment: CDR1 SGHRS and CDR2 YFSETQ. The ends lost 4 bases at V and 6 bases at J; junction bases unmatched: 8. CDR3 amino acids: CASSVRDRGIAGELFF. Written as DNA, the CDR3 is TGCGCCAGCAGCGTCCGGGACAGGGGGATCGCCGGGGAGCTGTTTTTT.

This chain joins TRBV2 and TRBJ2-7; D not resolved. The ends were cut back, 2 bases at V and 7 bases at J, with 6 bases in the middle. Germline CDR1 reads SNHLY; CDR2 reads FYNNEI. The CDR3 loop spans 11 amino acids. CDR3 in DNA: TGTGCCAGCAGTGAAATATCAGAGCAGTACTTC. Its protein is CASSEISEQYF.

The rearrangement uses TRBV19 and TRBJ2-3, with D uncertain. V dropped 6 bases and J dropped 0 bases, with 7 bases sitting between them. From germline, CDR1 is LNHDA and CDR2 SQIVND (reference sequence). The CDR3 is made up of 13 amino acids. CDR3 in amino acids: CASRESSTDTQYF. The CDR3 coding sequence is TGTGCCAGTAGGGAAAGTAGCACAGATACGCAGTATTTT.

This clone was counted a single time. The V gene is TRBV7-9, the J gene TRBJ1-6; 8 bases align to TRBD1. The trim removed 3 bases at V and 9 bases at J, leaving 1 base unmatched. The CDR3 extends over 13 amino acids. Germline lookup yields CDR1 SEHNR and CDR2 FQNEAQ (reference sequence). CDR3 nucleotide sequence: TGTGCCAGCAGCTTCCAGGGGGCTTCACCCCTCCACTTT. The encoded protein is CASSFQGASPLHF.

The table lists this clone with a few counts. CDR3 region: CASSLEGGGTEAFF. CDR3 coding DNA: TGTGCCAGCAGCTTAGAAGGGGGGGGCACTGAAGCTTTCTTT. The chain links TRBV11-3 to TRBJ1-1, with D possibly TRBD1 on 6 matching bases. V was shortened by 0 bases and J by 4 bases, with 9 bases between the two germline ends. Germline assignment: CDR1 SGHNT and CDR2 YENEEA. The CDR3 consists of 14 residues. The full variable domain, completed using reference TRBV11-3 and TRBJ1-1, is EAGVVQSPRYKIIEKKQPVAFWCNPISGHNTLYWYLQNLGQGPELLIRYENEEAVDDSQLPKDRFSAERLKGVDSTLKIQPAELGDSAVYLCASSLEGGGTEAFFGQGTRLTVV.

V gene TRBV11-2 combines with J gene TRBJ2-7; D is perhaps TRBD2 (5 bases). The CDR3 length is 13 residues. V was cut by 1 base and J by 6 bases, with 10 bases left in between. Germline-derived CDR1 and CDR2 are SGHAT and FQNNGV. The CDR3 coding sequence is TGTGCCAGCAGCTTAGCAAGTGGAGGCGAGCAGTACTTC. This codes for CASSLASGGEQYF.

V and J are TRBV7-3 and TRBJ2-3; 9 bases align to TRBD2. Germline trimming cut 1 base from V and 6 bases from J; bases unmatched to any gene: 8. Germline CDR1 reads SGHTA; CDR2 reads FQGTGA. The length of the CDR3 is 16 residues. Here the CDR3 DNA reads TGTGCCAGCAGCTTAAGCCCTAGCGGGAACCCCGATACGCAGTATTTT. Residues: CASSLSPSGNPDTQYF.

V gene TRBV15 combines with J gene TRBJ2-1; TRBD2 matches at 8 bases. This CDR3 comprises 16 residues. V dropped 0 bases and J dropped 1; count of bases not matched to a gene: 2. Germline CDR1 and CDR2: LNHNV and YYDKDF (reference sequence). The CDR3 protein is CATSRDAGGSYNEQFF. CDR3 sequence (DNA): TGTGCCACCAGCAGAGATGCGGGAGGATCCTACAATGAGCAGTTCTTC. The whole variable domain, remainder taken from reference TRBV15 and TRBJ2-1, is DAMVIQNPRYQVTQFGKPVTLSCSQTLNHNVMYWYQQKSSQAPKLLFHYYDKDFNNEADTPDNFQSRRPNTSFCFLDIRSPGLGDTAMYLCATSRDAGGSYNEQFFGPGTRLTVL.

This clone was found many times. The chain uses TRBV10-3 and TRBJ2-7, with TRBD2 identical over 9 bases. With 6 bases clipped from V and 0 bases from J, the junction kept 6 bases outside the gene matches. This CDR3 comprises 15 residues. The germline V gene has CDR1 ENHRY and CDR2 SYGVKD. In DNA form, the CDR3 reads TGTGCCATCAGACCCAGCGGGGGGTACTCCTACGAGCAGTACTTC. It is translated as CAIRPSGGYSYEQYF.

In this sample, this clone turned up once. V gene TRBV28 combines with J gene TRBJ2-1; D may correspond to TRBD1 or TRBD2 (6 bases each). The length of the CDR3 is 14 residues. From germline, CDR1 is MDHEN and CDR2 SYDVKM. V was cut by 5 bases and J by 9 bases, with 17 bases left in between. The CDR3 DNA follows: TGTGCCAGCAGTCTGGGGGGCTCAGGCGTTGAGCAGTTCTTC. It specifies CASSLGGSGVEQFF.

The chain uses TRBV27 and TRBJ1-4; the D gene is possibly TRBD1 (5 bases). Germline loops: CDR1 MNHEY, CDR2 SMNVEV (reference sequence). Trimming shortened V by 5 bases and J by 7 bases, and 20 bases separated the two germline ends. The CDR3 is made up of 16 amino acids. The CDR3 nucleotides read TGTGCCAGCAGTCCAATCGTCAGGGTGGGGGGTGAAAAACTGTTTTTT. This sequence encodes CASSPIVRVGGEKLFF.

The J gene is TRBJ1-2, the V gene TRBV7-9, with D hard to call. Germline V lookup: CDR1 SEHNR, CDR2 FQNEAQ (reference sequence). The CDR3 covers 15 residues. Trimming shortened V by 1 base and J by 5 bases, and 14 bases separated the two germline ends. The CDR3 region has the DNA TGTGCCAGCAGCTTAGTTCCGGATCTTGATTATGGCTACACCTTC. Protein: CASSLVPDLDYGYTF.

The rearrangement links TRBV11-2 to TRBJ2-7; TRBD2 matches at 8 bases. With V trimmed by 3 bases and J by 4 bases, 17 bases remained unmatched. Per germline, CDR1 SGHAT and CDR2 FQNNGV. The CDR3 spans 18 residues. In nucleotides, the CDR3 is TGTGCCAGCAGCTTCGGGGGGTTGGCTAGCGGGCCATCATACGAGCAGTACTTC. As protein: CASSFGGLASGPSYEQYF.

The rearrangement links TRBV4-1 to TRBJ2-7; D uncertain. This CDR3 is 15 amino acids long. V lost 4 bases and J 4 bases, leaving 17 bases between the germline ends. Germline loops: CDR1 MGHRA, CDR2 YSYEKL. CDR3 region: CASSPKGNSEYEQYF. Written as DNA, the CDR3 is TGCGCCAGCAGCCCGAAGGGAAACAGCGAGTACGAGCAGTACTTC.

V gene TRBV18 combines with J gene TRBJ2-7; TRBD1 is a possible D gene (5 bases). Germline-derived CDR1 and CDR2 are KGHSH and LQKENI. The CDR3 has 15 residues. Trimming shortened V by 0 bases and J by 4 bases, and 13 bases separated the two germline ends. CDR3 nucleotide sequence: TGTGCCAGCTCACCACCGAGCAGGGTGGGGTACGAGCAGTACTTC. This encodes CASSPPSRVGYEQYF.

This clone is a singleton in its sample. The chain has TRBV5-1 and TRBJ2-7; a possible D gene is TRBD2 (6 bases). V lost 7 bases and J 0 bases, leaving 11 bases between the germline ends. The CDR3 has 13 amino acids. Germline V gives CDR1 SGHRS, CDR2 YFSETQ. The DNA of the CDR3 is TGCGCCAGCTCGGGGGTGCCCTCCTACGAGCAGTACTTC. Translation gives CASSGVPSYEQYF.

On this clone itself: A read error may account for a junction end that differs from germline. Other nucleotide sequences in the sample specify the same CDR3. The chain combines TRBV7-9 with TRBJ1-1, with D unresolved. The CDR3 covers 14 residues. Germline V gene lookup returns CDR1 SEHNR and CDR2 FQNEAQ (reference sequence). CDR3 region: CASSLGLLNTEAFF. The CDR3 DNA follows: TGCGCCAGCAGCTTAGGGCTCCTGAACACTGAAGCTTTCTTT.

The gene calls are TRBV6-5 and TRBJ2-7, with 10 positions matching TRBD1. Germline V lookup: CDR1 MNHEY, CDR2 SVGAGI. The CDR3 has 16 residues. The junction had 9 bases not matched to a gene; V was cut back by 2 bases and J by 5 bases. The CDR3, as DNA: TGTGCCAGCAGTTACCTCCCGGGGGACAGGGGCCACGAGCAGTACTTC. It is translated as CASSYLPGDRGHEQYF.

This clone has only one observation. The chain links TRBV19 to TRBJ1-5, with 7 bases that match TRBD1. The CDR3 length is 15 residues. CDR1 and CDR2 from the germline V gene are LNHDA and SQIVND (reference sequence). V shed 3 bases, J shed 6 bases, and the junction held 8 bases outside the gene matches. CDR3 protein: CASSMVGGVGQPQHF. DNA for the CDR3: TGTGCCAGTAGTATGGTAGGGGGCGTAGGTCAGCCCCAGCATTTT.

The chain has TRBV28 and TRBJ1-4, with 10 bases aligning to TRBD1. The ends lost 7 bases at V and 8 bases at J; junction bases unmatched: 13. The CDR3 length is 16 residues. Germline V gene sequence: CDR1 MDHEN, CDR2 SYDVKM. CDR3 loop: CASNPAQTGGNEKLFF. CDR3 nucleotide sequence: TGTGCCAGCAACCCCGCCCAGACAGGGGGCAACGAAAAACTGTTTTTT.

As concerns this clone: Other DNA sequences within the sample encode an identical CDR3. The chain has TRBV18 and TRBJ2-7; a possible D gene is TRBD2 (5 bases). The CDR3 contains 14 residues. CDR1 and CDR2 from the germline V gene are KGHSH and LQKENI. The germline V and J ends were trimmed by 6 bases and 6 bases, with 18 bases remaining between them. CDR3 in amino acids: CASSPPGPRGEQYF. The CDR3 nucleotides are TGTGCCAGCTCTCCCCCGGGCCCACGGGGCGAGCAGTACTTC.

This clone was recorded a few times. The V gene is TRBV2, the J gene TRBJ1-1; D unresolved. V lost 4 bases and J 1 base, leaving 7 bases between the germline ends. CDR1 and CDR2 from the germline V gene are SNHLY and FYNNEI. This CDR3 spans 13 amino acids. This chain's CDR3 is CASSVVQNTEAFF. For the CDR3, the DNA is TGTGCCAGCAGTGTTGTACAGAACACTGAAGCTTTCTTT.

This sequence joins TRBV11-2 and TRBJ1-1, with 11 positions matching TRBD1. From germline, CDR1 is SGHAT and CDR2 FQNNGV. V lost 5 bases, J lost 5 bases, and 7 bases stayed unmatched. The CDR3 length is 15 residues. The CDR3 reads CASSRTGGVNTEAFF. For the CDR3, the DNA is TGTGCCAGCAGCCGGACAGGGGGCGTTAATACTGAAGCTTTCTTT. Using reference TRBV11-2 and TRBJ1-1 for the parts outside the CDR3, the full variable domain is EAGVAQSPRYKIIEKRQSVAFWCNPISGHATLYWYQQILGQGPKLLIQFQNNGVVDDSQLPKDRFSAERLKGVDSTLKIQPAKLEDSAVYLCASSRTGGVNTEAFFGQGTRLTVV.

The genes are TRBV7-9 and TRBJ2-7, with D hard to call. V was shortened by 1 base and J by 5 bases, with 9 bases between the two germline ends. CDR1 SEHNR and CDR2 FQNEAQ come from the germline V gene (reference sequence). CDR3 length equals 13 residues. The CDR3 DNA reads TGTGCCAGCAGCTTAGACCGCCCGGACGAGCAGTACTTC. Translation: CASSLDRPDEQYF.